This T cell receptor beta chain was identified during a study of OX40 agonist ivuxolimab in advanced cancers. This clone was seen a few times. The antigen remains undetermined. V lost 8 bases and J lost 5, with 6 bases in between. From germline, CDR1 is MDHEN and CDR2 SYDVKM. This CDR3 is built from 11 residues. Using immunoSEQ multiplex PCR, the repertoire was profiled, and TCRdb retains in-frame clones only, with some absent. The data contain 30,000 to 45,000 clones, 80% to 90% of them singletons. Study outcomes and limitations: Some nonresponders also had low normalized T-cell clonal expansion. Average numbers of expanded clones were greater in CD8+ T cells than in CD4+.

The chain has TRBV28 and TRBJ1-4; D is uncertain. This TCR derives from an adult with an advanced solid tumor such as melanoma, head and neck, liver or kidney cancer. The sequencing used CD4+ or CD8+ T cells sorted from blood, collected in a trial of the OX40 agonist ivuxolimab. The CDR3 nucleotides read TGTGCCAGCGGTCGGAATGAAAAACTGTTTTTT. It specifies CASGRNEKLFF.